This TCR beta chain was captured by sequencing in a study of cytomegalovirus exposure and HLA in healthy donors. V was pared by 6 bases and J by 8 bases, with 11 bases between. Per germline, CDR1 ENHRY and CDR2 SYGVKD. This CDR3 has 12 amino acids. The PCR ran on 60 Vbeta and 13 Jbeta primers. This table comes from immunoSEQ multiplex PCR, and its TCRdb copy is limited to in-frame clones, with some not included. The table lists some 130,000 clones, over 75% of them singletons, with 4% to 5.5% in the top ten. The sample comprised PBMCs. The gene calls are TRBV10-3 and TRBJ1-5; D is ambiguous. This clonotype was obtained from a man aged 25-45 years in good health. The CDR3: CAISRPGKPQHF. CDR3 bases: TGTGCCATCAGCCGTCCGGGGAAGCCCCAGCATTTT.